These T cell receptor beta chains were read from a single sample in a study of CD8+ T cells in alopecia areata. Generated by immunoSEQ multiplex PCR, the TCRdb table keeps only in-frame clones and is missing some. The sample has hundreds of thousands of clones, approximately 72% seen once. The sequenced sample was CD4+ T cells sorted from blood, obtained around week 46, from a patient treated with tofacitinib. These receptors were obtained from a human donor with alopecia areata. Each CDR3 is given with its conserved first and last residue.

j_gene | v_gene | CDR3aa
TRBJ1-1 | TRBV5-5 | CASSRGVNTEAFF
TRBJ2-2 | TRBV28 | CASANTGELFF
TRBJ2-5 | TRBV7-8 | CASSLALQYDRQTQYF
TRBJ2-5 | TRBV10-3 | CAISVAAGGLGETQYF
TRBJ2-7 | TRBV19 | CASSRDRYEQYF
TRBJ2-6 | TRBV4-3 | CASSLGQGAFGANVLTF
TRBJ2-5 | TRBV11-2 | CASSLVGREETQYF
TRBJ2-3 | TRBV6-6 | CASRSPGLAGSDTQYF
TRBJ2-2 | TRBV29-1 | CSVRLAGGYTGELFF
TRBJ2-7 | TRBV18 | CASSPKTSGTSNEQYF
TRBJ1-6 | TRBV14 | CASSRDRAASPLHF
TRBJ1-2 | TRBV30 | CAWSMGGYGYTF
TRBJ2-1 | TRBV7-8 | CASSSFGSSYNEQFF
TRBJ2-6 | TRBV19 | CASSIQGTGANVLTF
TRBJ1-1 | TRBV29-1 | CSVAPRATEAFF
TRBJ1-1 | TRBV10-1 | CASSEYRDLSTEAFF
TRBJ1-1 | TRBV5-1 | CASSSDSKEAFF
TRBJ1-4 | TRBV30 | CAWSPGGSNEKLFF
TRBJ2-7 | TRBV11-2 | CASSLSLVQGYEQYF
TRBJ2-1 | TRBV29-1 | CSVEEQFF
TRBJ1-2 | TRBV4-1 | CASSQVDRLYGYTF
TRBJ2-2 | TRBV5-1 | CASSLARTGELFF
TRBJ2-1 | TRBV27 | CASSSQTRRNEQFF
TRBJ2-5 | TRBV30 | CAWSVPGGEETQYF
TRBJ2-5 | TRBV29-1 | CSVEEETQYF
TRBJ1-3 | TRBV7-8 | CASSAGEAKNTIYF
TRBJ1-2 | TRBV7-2 | CASSLTQGARYGYTF
TRBJ1-2 | TRBV19 | CASSSFGVQGESGYTF
TRBJ2-3 | TRBV29-1 | CSVDPSSAVKSTDTQYF
TRBJ2-1 | TRBV4-3 | CASSQASRPEQFF
TRBJ2-7 | TRBV29-1 | CSVWGDYEQYF
TRBJ1-5 | TRBV10-2 | CASSGGDGPQHF
TRBJ2-3 | TRBV29-1 | CSVGEGGTHPTQYF
TRBJ2-3 | TRBV5-1 | CASSQREPRGGTDTQYF
TRBJ1-2 | TRBV27 | CASSSDRAYGNYGYTF
TRBJ1-1 | TRBV18 | CASSPFGVTEAFF
TRBJ2-3 | TRBV10-3 | CAISDTSGVVADTQYF
TRBJ2-3 | TRBV9 | CASSVSATITTSTDTQYF
TRBJ1-1 | TRBV4-3 | CASSPDTDTEAFF
TRBJ2-5 | TRBV30 | CAWSGRTSRVTQYF
TRBJ1-5 | TRBV2 | CASSRDWNQPQHF
TRBJ2-7 | TRBV5-1 | CASSLAMGDEQYF
TRBJ2-3 | TRBV7-6 | CASSRLTSTDTQYF
TRBJ2-3 | TRBV5-1 | CASSLVTASTDTQYF
TRBJ2-1 | TRBV27 | CASSRPGGLHNEQFF
TRBJ2-6 | TRBV7-2 | CASSRDVSGANVLTF
TRBJ1-3 | TRBV30 | CAWTFGGASGNTIYF
TRBJ2-5 | TRBV11-2 | CASSLSVRETQYF
TRBJ1-1 | TRBV4-3 | CASSQWLLNTEAFF
TRBJ1-2 | TRBV5-6 | CASSLVEGQGDGYTF
TRBJ2-7 | TRBV7-2 | CASSRGQGYFYEQYF
TRBJ2-5 | TRBV6-1 | CASSEYSGGPETQYF
TRBJ1-1 | TRBV25-1 | CASSVTGTTEAFF